One and the same sample provided the 30 T cell receptor beta chains below, sequenced in a study of cytomegalovirus exposure and HLA in healthy donors. This PCR relied on a set of 60 Vbeta primers and 13 Jbeta primers. Data came from immunoSEQ multiplex PCR; TCRdb stores just in-frame clones and leaves some out. The sample contains 95,000 to 150,000 clones, 80% of which appear only once. Specimen: PBMCs. The source of these receptors is a man aged 25 to 45 in good health and CMV-seropositive.

This clone was counted between two and nine times. The CDR3 coding sequence is TGTGCCAGCAGCCTGGGAGAGAACAATGAGCAGTTCTTC. Its protein is CASSLGENNEQFF. The chain links TRBV5-5 to TRBJ2-1; weak D call: TRBD2 (5 bases). Germline lookup yields CDR1 SGHKS and CDR2 YYEKEE (reference sequence). CDR3 length equals 13 residues. The V gene lost 4 bases and the J gene lost 5 bases, with 10 bases spanning the gap.

The V gene is TRBV6-1, the J gene TRBJ1-2; TRBD1 aligns across 10 bases. The CDR3 is made up of 16 amino acids. Germline-derived CDR1 and CDR2 are MNHNS and SASEGT. J gave up 1 base and V 3 bases, and 5 bases lay outside the gene matches. The DNA for the CDR3 is TGTGCCAGCAGTGAGGGGGACAGGGGTTTTAACTATGGCTACACCTTC. Protein sequence: CASSEGDRGFNYGYTF.

V gene TRBV10-3 combines with J gene TRBJ2-2; the match to TRBD2 covers 7 bases. The CDR3 has 15 residues. Germline lookup yields CDR1 ENHRY and CDR2 SYGVKD. J gave up 5 bases and V 3 bases, and 6 bases lay outside the gene matches. The CDR3 loop reads CAISDPGGQTGELFF. DNA for the CDR3: TGTGCCATCAGTGACCCGGGAGGTCAAACCGGGGAGCTGTTTTTT.

The chain uses TRBV10-3 and TRBJ2-2, with 7 bases aligning to TRBD2. The V segment lost 1 base and the J segment 4 bases; nucleotides outside the gene matches: 6. CDR1 is ENHRY, CDR2 SYGVKD, per germline. CDR3 size: 16 residues. CDR3 coding DNA: TGTGCCATCAGTGAGTACGGAGCGGGGCGCACCGGGGAGCTGTTTTTT. It specifies CAISEYGAGRTGELFF.

The chain links TRBV5-1 to TRBJ2-7, with 11 bases that match TRBD1. Looked up from germline, CDR1 is SGHRS and CDR2 is YFSETQ. The CDR3 contains 17 residues. Trimming took 1 base from V and 4 from J; bases not matched to a gene: 10. The CDR3 nucleotides read TGCGCCAGCAGCTTGCTAGGAGAGGGACAGGGGGTATACGAGCAGTACTTC. Translating it yields CASSLLGEGQGVYEQYF.

The chain employs TRBV7-3 and TRBJ2-2; D ambiguous. CDR1 is SGHTA and CDR2 is FQGTGA in the germline V gene. The V end was cut by 2 bases, the J end by 5 bases, with 6 bases between. CDR3 length: 13 residues. The CDR3 sequence is CASSLGATGELFF. The DNA for the CDR3 is TGTGCCAGCAGCTTAGGAGCGACCGGGGAGCTGTTTTTT.

The chain is built from TRBV5-1 and TRBJ1-1; D is uncertain. CDR1 is SGHRS, CDR2 YFSETQ, per germline. With 0 bases removed from V and 7 bases from J, the gap between germline ends came to 4 bases. The CDR3 spans 11 residues. The CDR3 DNA follows: TGCGCCAGCAGCTTGGCCGGTGAAGCTTTCTTT. Residues: CASSLAGEAFF.

This rearrangement joins TRBV27 to TRBJ1-2; TRBD1 agrees at 9 bases. The CDR3 sequence is 14 residues long. Trimming took 5 bases from V and 4 from J; bases not matched to a gene: 5. Looked up from germline, CDR1 is MNHEY and CDR2 is SMNVEV (reference sequence). The CDR3 sequence: CASSHTGGGYGYTF. The CDR3 DNA follows: TGTGCCAGCAGTCATACAGGGGGCGGCTATGGCTACACCTTC.

The chain has TRBV27 and TRBJ2-3, with 12 nucleotides matching TRBD2. The length of the CDR3 is 16 residues. Germline-derived CDR1 and CDR2 are MNHEY and SMNVEV (reference sequence). V shed 4 bases and J 5 bases; nucleotides not matched to a gene: 7. CDR3 DNA: TGTGCCAGCAGTTCCACTCTAGCGGGGGGGCGAGATACGCAGTATTTT. This translates into CASSSTLAGGRDTQYF.

The V call is TRBV19, the J call TRBJ1-2, with a possible D match to TRBD1 (5 bases). V was clipped by 3 bases and J by 2 bases, with 22 bases between them. This CDR3 region has 18 residues. Germline CDR1 and CDR2: LNHDA and SQIVND (reference sequence). CDR3 protein: CASSMGIVTGDPNYGYTF. DNA of the CDR3: TGTGCCAGTAGTATGGGAATTGTAACGGGGGACCCAAACTATGGCTACACCTTC.

This chain joins TRBV18 and TRBJ1-6, with D possibly being TRBD1 (5 bases). The V end lost 2 bases, the J end lost 4 bases, and 9 bases lay between the germline ends. This CDR3 contains 15 residues. CDR1 and CDR2 (germline): KGHSH, LQKENI. The CDR3 bases are TGTGCCAGCTCACCAGGGGGGACTTATAATTCACCCCTCCACTTT. The encoded protein is CASSPGGTYNSPLHF.

The V call is TRBV5-1, the J call TRBJ2-5, with TRBD2 matching over 12 bases. Germline trimming cut 1 base from V and 10 bases from J; bases unmatched to any gene: 8. Looked up from germline, CDR1 is SGHRS and CDR2 is YFSETQ. The CDR3 runs 15 residues. The CDR3, as DNA: TGCGCCAGCAGCTTGCCTAGCGGGGGGGCAAGTGACCAGTACTTC. This gives the protein CASSLPSGGASDQYF.

The chain combines TRBV27 with TRBJ1-1; D is ambiguous. Germline V gene data show CDR1 as MNHEY and CDR2 as SMNVEV (reference sequence). The V end was cut by 4 bases, the J end by 0 bases, with 9 bases between. The CDR3 runs to 14 residues. The CDR3 spells CASSWASVNTEAFF. The DNA for the CDR3 is TGTGCCAGCAGTTGGGCATCCGTGAACACTGAAGCTTTCTTT.

This chain links TRBV27 with TRBJ2-7; the D gene is possibly TRBD1 (5 bases). The germline V gene has CDR1 MNHEY and CDR2 SMNVEV (reference sequence). CDR3 length: 13 amino acids. V was shortened by 8 bases and J by 3 bases, with 14 bases between the two germline ends. CDR3 sequence: CASSPGLFYEQYF. CDR3 coding DNA: TGTGCCAGCTCCCCAGGGCTCTTCTACGAGCAGTACTTC.

This clone was counted only a few times. This chain connects TRBV19 to TRBJ1-2; D is uncertain. Germline lookup yields CDR1 LNHDA and CDR2 SQIVND (reference sequence). Deletions cut 1 base from V and 2 bases from J, with 5 bases between. The CDR3 spans 13 residues. The CDR3 here is CASSIGANYGYTF. In DNA, the CDR3 is TGTGCCAGTAGTATAGGGGCCAACTATGGCTACACCTTC.

This clone turned up a few times. V usage is TRBV2 and J usage is TRBJ2-3, with D perhaps matching TRBD2 (6 bases). Between the trimmed V and J ends, which lost 1 base and 3 bases, there was a span of 8 bases. From germline, CDR1 is SNHLY and CDR2 FYNNEI. The CDR3 contains 14 residues. CDR3 nucleotide sequence: TGTGCCAGCAGTGAAGTTGGAGGGACAGATACGCAGTATTTT. Translating it yields CASSEVGGTDTQYF.

The CDR3 here is CASSEDGKLFF. The CDR3 nucleotides read TGCGCCAGCAGTGAGGACGGGAAACTGTTTTTT. The chain recombines TRBV10-2 with TRBJ1-4; D remains ambiguous. CDR1 and CDR2 from the germline V gene are WSHSY and SAAADI. The CDR3 covers 11 residues. The V end was cut by 2 bases, the J end by 11 bases, with 6 bases between.

This clone was seen a few times. V usage is TRBV5-1 and J usage is TRBJ1-2, with TRBD1 as a possible D gene (5 bases). CDR1 SGHRS and CDR2 YFSETQ come from the germline V gene. Deletions cut 6 bases from V and 8 bases from J, with 14 bases between. The CDR3 is made up of 12 amino acids. The CDR3 DNA reads TGCGCCAGCAAGGCGGGGGACGGCGGCTACACCTTC. Its translation is CASKAGDGGYTF.

J is TRBJ1-2 and V is TRBV28; 9 bases align to TRBD1. This CDR3 is built from 15 residues. The germline gives CDR1 MDHEN, CDR2 SYDVKM. J lost 3 bases, V lost 7 bases, and 9 bases had no gene match. The CDR3 DNA reads TGTGCCAGCAACTCCGGGACAGGGTTCTACTATGGCTACACCTTC. Its protein product is CASNSGTGFYYGYTF.

This clone was observed a handful of times. This chain uses TRBV6-1 with TRBJ1-5; 8 bases are shared with TRBD1. The CDR3 consists of 14 residues. Trimming removed 6 bases from V and 5 bases from J; junction bases left unmatched: 6. The germline V gene has CDR1 MNHNS and CDR2 SASEGT. CDR3 region: CASRDPGGHQPQHF. CDR3 coding DNA: TGTGCCAGCAGGGATCCAGGGGGCCATCAGCCCCAGCATTTT.

The CDR3 DNA sequence: TGTGCCAGCAGCCCTCAGTTGAATACGCAGTATTTT. This gives the protein CASSPQLNTQYF. The chain has TRBV5-6 and TRBJ2-3; D gene uncertain. The CDR3 is 12 residues long. Germline V lookup: CDR1 SGHDT, CDR2 YYEEEE. With 4 bases removed from V and 7 bases from J, the gap between germline ends came to 10 bases.

V is TRBV6-1 and J is TRBJ1-4; no clear D gene. Germline V lookup: CDR1 MNHNS, CDR2 SASEGT. This CDR3 has 13 amino acids. Trimming pared 6 bases from V and 6 bases from J, leaving 11 bases between. The CDR3 reads CASSGINYEKLFF. The CDR3 DNA reads as TGTGCCAGCAGCGGGATCAACTATGAAAAACTGTTTTTT.

The chain links TRBV7-3 to TRBJ1-2; possibly TRBD1 for D (5 bases). CDR1 SGHTA and CDR2 FQGTGA come from the germline V gene. The CDR3 extends over 16 amino acids. V lost 1 base to trimming and J lost 7 bases, with 19 bases between them. CDR3 protein: CASSLNGPSTAGGYTF. As DNA, the CDR3 is TGTGCCAGCAGCTTAAATGGTCCGTCGACAGCCGGTGGCTACACCTTC.

The rearrangement joins TRBV4-2 to TRBJ1-2, with D perhaps TRBD1 (5 bases). Germline CDR1 LGHNA, CDR2 YNFKEQ. Trimming stripped 0 bases from V and 4 bases from J, with 6 bases between. The CDR3 is 13 amino acids. In DNA, the CDR3 is TGTGCCAGCAGCCAAGACCAGGGCTATGGCTACACCTTC. It translates to CASSQDQGYGYTF.

The chain combines TRBV7-9 with TRBJ1-5; D not certain. Deletions cut 5 bases from V and 9 bases from J, with 14 bases between. CDR3 length: 13 residues. Germline assignment: CDR1 SEHNR and CDR2 FQNEAQ (reference sequence). CDR3 DNA sequence: TGTGCCAGCAGCCCCTCCCGAGGATGGCCCCAGCATTTT. Its translation is CASSPSRGWPQHF.

The V gene is TRBV5-1, the J gene TRBJ2-7, with D possibly being TRBD1 (6 bases). V shed 4 bases and J shed 6 bases, with 20 bases lying between them. Germline CDR1 and CDR2: SGHRS and YFSETQ. The CDR3 loop spans 15 amino acids. The CDR3, as DNA: TGCGCCAGCAGCATAGAACAGGGCTTGAAGCGCGAGCAGTACTTC. Protein: CASSIEQGLKREQYF.

J is TRBJ2-7 and V is TRBV19; 7 nucleotides line up with TRBD1. The germline CDR1 and CDR2 sequences are LNHDA and SQIVND (reference sequence). V shed 1 base, J shed 3 bases, and the junction held 0 bases outside the gene matches. The CDR3 consists of 13 residues. The CDR3 region is CASSIGQGYEQYF. The DNA for the CDR3 is TGTGCCAGTAGTATAGGACAGGGCTACGAGCAGTACTTC.

The chain carries TRBV5-1 and TRBJ1-1, with 7 bases fitting TRBD1. The CDR3 sequence is 14 residues long. Per the germline V gene, CDR1 is SGHRS and CDR2 is YFSETQ. V shed 4 bases, J shed 5 bases, and the junction held 8 bases outside the gene matches. In DNA form, the CDR3 reads TGCGCCAGCAGCAGTACAGGGGTTGGAACTGAAGCTTTCTTT. Translation: CASSSTGVGTEAFF.

The CDR3 nucleotides read TGTGCCAGTAGTCCCCGAGGGACAGCCTTGAACACTGAAGCTTTCTTT. Encoded protein: CASSPRGTALNTEAFF. The rearrangement links TRBV19 to TRBJ1-1; TRBD1 agrees at 7 bases. The junction had 9 bases not matched to a gene; V was cut back by 5 bases and J by 0 bases. This CDR3 region has 16 residues. The germline V gene encodes CDR1 LNHDA and CDR2 SQIVND (reference sequence). The full variable domain, completed using reference TRBV19 and TRBJ1-1, is DGGITQSPKYLFRKEGQNVTLSCEQNLNHDAMYWYRQDPGQGLRLIYYSQIVNDFQKGDIAEGYSVSREKKESFPLTVTSAQKNPTAFYLCASSPRGTALNTEAFFGQGTRLTVV.

As DNA, the CDR3 is TGTGCCAGCAGAGAAACGACAGGCGGCACAGATACGCAGTATTTT. Protein product: CASRETTGGTDTQYF. This rearrangement joins TRBV28 to TRBJ2-3, with D possibly being TRBD1 (6 bases). This CDR3 spans 15 amino acids. Germline loops: CDR1 MDHEN, CDR2 SYDVKM. V lost 6 bases to trimming and J lost 1 base, with 14 bases between them.